What follows are 16 T cell receptor beta chains derived from one specimen sequenced in a study of breast tumors, draining lymph nodes, adjacent tissues. Axillary draining lymph nodes of breast cancer patients supplied the node samples. TCRdb used MiXCR to reprocess the multiplex PCR reads, holding one entry per CDR3 protein. Here the sample spans about 300,000 distinct CDR3 sequences, roughly 31% being singletons. The sample comprised axillary lymph node tissue. These receptors all come from a female donor with breast cancer. Some clones in this sample may be carry-over from other donors' samples.

CDR3 amino acids: CASSKGLAGERNTGELFF. CDR3 in DNA: TGTGCCAGCAGCAAGGGACTAGCGGGAGAACGAAACACCGGGGAGCTGTTTTTT. V gene TRBV7-3 combines with J gene TRBJ2-2; the match to TRBD2 covers 14 bases. From germline, CDR1 is SGHTA and CDR2 FQGTGA. V was pared by 5 bases and J by 2 bases, with 7 bases of the junction left unmatched. The CDR3 runs 18 residues.

This clonotype was observed many times. The chain couples TRBV7-9 to TRBJ1-4, with 9 bases fitting TRBD1. Germline V lookup: CDR1 SEHNR, CDR2 FQNEAQ (reference sequence). This CDR3 region has 14 residues. V was pared by 5 bases and J by 7 bases, with 5 bases of the junction left unmatched. In DNA, the CDR3 is TGTGCCAGCAGCCCGGGGACAGGGACTGAAAAACTGTTTTTT. Protein sequence: CASSPGTGTEKLFF.

This clonotype was observed at least ten times. Written as DNA, the CDR3 is TGCAGTGCACCAAAGCGGGAGGGAGAGACCCAGTACTTC. It is translated as CSAPKREGETQYF. The chain joins TRBV20-1 to TRBJ2-5, with 10 bases that match TRBD2. The CDR3 totals 13 residues. Germline CDR1 and CDR2: DFQATT and SNEGSKA (reference sequence). With V trimmed by 6 bases and J by 4 bases, 5 bases remained unmatched.

This clonotype has a count of ten or more. The chain has TRBV9 and TRBJ2-7; D remains ambiguous. This CDR3 has 14 residues. V was clipped by 3 bases and J by 0 bases, with 10 bases between them. Germline V gene data show CDR1 as SGDLS and CDR2 as YYNGEE. CDR3 sequence reads: CASSGRNSSYEQYF. In DNA, the CDR3 is TGTGCCAGCAGCGGACGGAACAGCTCCTACGAGCAGTACTTC.

The sample holds many counts of this clonotype. V gene TRBV20-1 combines with J gene TRBJ2-7; 7 bases line up with TRBD1. CDR1 DFQATT and CDR2 SNEGSKA come from the germline V gene (reference sequence). This CDR3 is 15 amino acids long. V gave up 4 bases and J gave up 3 bases; unmatched junction bases: 12. The CDR3 nucleotides read TGCAGTGCTACCTCACTACAGGGGTACGTCTACGAGCAGTACTTC. It translates to CSATSLQGYVYEQYF.

This clonotype has at least ten counts. The gene calls are TRBV19 and TRBJ2-1; 8 nucleotides match TRBD2. This CDR3 is built from 16 residues. Germline loops: CDR1 LNHDA, CDR2 SQIVND (reference sequence). V lost 1 base to trimming and J lost 4 bases; unmatched junction nucleotides: 6. CDR3 region: CASSIVERGPYNEQFF. CDR3 nucleotides: TGTGCCAGTAGTATAGTTGAGCGGGGGCCTTACAATGAGCAGTTCTTC.

In its sample, this clonotype was seen many times. The V call is TRBV9, the J call TRBJ2-3; D may correspond to TRBD1 or TRBD2 (5 bases each). Germline CDR1 SGDLS, CDR2 YYNGEE. Trimming left V 5 bases short and J 0 bases short, with 10 bases between. CDR3 size: 14 residues. The CDR3 coding sequence is TGTGCCAGCAGGGGGGACCCAAGCACAGATACGCAGTATTTT. It codes for CASRGDPSTDTQYF. Full variable domain (rest looked up from reference TRBV9 and TRBJ2-3): DSGVTQTPKHLITATGQRVTLRCSPRSGDLSVYWYQQSLDQGLQFLIQYYNGEERAKGNILERFSAQQFPDLHSELNLSSLELGDSALYFCASRGDPSTDTQYFGPGTRLTVL.

V and J are TRBV5-4 and TRBJ2-1, with D unclear. The germline gives CDR1 SGHNT, CDR2 YYREEE (reference sequence). Trimming removed 4 bases from V and 6 bases from J, with 26 bases in between. The CDR3 totals 18 residues. The CDR3, as DNA: TGTGCCAGCAGCCCTATAGGGCCGCCTGGGATAGGGCGCAATGAGCAGTTCTTC. The encoded protein is CASSPIGPPGIGRNEQFF.

V gene TRBV10-3 combines with J gene TRBJ2-3; 11 bases line up with TRBD2. Germline V gene lookup returns CDR1 ENHRY and CDR2 SYGVKD. This CDR3 spans 18 amino acids. Trimming cost V 4 bases and J 1 base; bases outside gene matches: 10. CDR3 in amino acids: CAISAYPTSGGGTDTQYF. Written as DNA, the CDR3 is TGTGCCATCAGTGCTTACCCCACTAGCGGGGGCGGCACAGATACGCAGTATTTT.

This clonotype was seen repeatedly, ten times or more. The rearrangement links TRBV5-6 to TRBJ2-1; D is possibly TRBD1 or TRBD2 (5 bases each). V was shortened by 3 bases and J by 6 bases, with 16 bases between the two germline ends. Per the germline V gene, CDR1 is SGHDT and CDR2 is YYEEEE. The CDR3 has 15 residues. CDR3 DNA sequence: TGTGCCAGCAGCTCGACATACCCGAGGGGCAATGAGCAGTTCTTC. Its protein product is CASSSTYPRGNEQFF.

In DNA, the CDR3 is TGTGCCAGCAGTCACCAGCTTGGGACTAGCGGGAGGGCCCTTGATACGCAGTATTTT. It codes for CASSHQLGTSGRALDTQYF. This chain links TRBV6-2 or TRBV6-3 with TRBJ2-3, with 16 positions matching TRBD2. The CDR3 sequence is 19 residues long. Trimming cost V 5 bases and J 6 bases; bases outside gene matches: 14. Germline values: CDR1 MNHEY, CDR2 SVGEGT.

The CDR3 loop is CASSPEWVEMAGYYEQYF. For the CDR3, the DNA is TGTGCCAGCAGTCCAGAATGGGTAGAAATGGCGGGGTACTACGAGCAGTACTTC. J is TRBJ2-7 and V is TRBV27; TRBD2 might be the D (6 bases). The CDR3 is 18 amino acids. V lost 5 bases, J lost 3 bases, and 26 bases lay in between. From germline, CDR1 is MNHEY and CDR2 SMNVEV (reference sequence).

This clonotype appeared a few times. The chain joins TRBV18 to TRBJ2-1; TRBD2 aligns across 9 bases. J was trimmed by 8 bases and V by 3 bases; bases with no gene match: 11. Germline V gene lookup returns CDR1 KGHSH and CDR2 LQKENI. This CDR3 contains 16 residues. For the CDR3, the DNA is TGTGCCAGCTCACCCAGGCTAGCGGGACTAGGGGATGAGCAGTTCTTC. Its protein is CASSPRLAGLGDEQFF.

This clonotype showed up just a few times. The chain recombines TRBV12-3 or TRBV12-4 with TRBJ2-2; D assignment may be TRBD1 or TRBD2 (5 bases each). The CDR3 runs 14 residues. V gave up 2 bases and J gave up 6 bases, with 10 bases separating them. The CDR3 DNA sequence: TGTGCCAGCAGTTTAATCCCGGGGCCCGGGGAGCTGTTTTTT. Its protein product is CASSLIPGPGELFF.

This chain uses TRBV11-2 with TRBJ2-5; TRBD2 matches 7 bases. Germline CDR1 is SGHAT and CDR2 is FQNNGV. This CDR3 spans 14 amino acids. The J segment lost 4 bases and the V segment lost 1 base, leaving 3 bases of the junction unmatched. CDR3 coding DNA: TGTGCCAGCAGCTTAGTTTCGGGAGGAGAGACCCAGTACTTC. Translating it yields CASSLVSGGETQYF.

Note on this clonotype: A much larger clone lies a single base off, so this may be a read error. The rearrangement uses TRBV6-2 or TRBV6-3 and TRBJ2-6, with D possibly TRBD1 on 6 matching bases. The CDR3 is made up of 16 amino acids. Looked up from germline, CDR1 is MNHEY and CDR2 is SVGEGT. With 7 bases removed from V and 2 bases from J, the gap between germline ends came to 15 bases. The CDR3 is CASIQQGPPGANVLTF. The CDR3 bases are TGTGCCAGCATCCAACAGGGTCCCCCTGGGGCCAACGTCCTGACTTTC.